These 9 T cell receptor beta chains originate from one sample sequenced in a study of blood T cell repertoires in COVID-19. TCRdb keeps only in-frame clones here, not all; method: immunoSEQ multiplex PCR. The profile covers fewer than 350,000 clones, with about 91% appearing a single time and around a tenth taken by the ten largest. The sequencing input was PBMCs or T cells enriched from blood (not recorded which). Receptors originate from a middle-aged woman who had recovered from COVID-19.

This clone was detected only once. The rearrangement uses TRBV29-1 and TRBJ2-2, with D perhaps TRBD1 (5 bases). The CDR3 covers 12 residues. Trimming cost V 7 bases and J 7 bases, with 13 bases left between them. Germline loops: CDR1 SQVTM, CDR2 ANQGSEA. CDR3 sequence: CSADSMSGELFF. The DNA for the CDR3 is TGCAGCGCCGACAGTATGAGCGGGGAGCTGTTTTTT.

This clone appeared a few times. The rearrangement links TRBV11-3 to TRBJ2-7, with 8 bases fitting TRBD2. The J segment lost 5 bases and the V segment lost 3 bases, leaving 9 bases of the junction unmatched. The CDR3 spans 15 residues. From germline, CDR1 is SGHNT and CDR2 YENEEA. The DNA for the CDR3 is TGTGCCAGCAGCTTCGGCGCGGGACTAGTCAACGAGCAGTACTTC. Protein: CASSFGAGLVNEQYF.

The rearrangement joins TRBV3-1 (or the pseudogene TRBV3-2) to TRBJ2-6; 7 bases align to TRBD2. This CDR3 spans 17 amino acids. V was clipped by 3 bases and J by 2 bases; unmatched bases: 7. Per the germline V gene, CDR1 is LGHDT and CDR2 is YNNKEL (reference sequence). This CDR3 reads CASSHRGGRTGANVLTF. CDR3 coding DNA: TGTGCCAGCAGCCACCGGGGAGGGCGCACTGGGGCCAACGTCCTGACTTTC.

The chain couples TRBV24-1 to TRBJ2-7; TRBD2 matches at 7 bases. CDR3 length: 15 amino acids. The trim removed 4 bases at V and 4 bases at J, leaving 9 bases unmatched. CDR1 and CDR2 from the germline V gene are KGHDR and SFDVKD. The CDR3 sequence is CATSEPGGGPYEQYF. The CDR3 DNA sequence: TGTGCCACCAGTGAGCCGGGCGGGGGACCTTACGAGCAGTACTTC.

CDR3 coding DNA: TGCGCCAGCAGCCAAGACCAGGGAACCTCTGGCTACACCTTC. This translates into CASSQDQGTSGYTF. J is TRBJ1-2 and V is TRBV4-3; D is perhaps TRBD1 (5 bases). The V end was cut by 0 bases, the J end by 7 bases, with 12 bases between. CDR3 size: 14 residues. The germline CDR1 and CDR2 sequences are LGHNA and YSLEER.

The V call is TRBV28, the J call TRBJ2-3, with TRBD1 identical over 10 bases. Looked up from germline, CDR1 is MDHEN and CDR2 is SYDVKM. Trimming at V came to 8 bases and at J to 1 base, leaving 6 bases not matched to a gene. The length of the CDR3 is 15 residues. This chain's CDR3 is CASETGGKRTDTQYF. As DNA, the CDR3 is TGTGCCAGCGAGACAGGGGGCAAACGCACAGATACGCAGTATTTT. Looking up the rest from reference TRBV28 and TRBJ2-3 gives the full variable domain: DVKVTQSSRYLVKRTGEKVFLECVQDMDHENMFWYRQDPGLGLRLIYFSYDVKMKEKGDIPEGYSVSREKKERFSLILESASTNQTSMYLCASETGGKRTDTQYFGPGTRLTVL.

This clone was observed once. The CDR3 nucleotides are TGTGCCAGTGGGGCGAAGCTCGACGGAAACACCATATATTTT. It encodes CASGAKLDGNTIYF. The rearrangement joins TRBV9 to TRBJ1-3; maybe TRBD1 (5 bases). This CDR3 comprises 14 residues. Germline V gene sequence: CDR1 SGDLS, CDR2 YYNGEE. V lost 8 bases and J 4 bases, leaving 16 bases between the germline ends.

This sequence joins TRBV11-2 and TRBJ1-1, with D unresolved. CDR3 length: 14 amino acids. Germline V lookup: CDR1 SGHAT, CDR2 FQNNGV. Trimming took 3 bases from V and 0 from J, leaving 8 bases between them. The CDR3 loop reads CASSLLRMNTEAFF. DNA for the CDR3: TGTGCCAGCAGCTTGTTGCGGATGAACACTGAAGCTTTCTTT.

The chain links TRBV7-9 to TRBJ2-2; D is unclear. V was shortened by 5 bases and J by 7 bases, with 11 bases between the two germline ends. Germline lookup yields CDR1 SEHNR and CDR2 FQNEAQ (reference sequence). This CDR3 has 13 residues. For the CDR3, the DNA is TGTGCCAGCAGCCATGACATTATCGGGGAGCTGTTTTTT. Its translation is CASSHDIIGELFF.